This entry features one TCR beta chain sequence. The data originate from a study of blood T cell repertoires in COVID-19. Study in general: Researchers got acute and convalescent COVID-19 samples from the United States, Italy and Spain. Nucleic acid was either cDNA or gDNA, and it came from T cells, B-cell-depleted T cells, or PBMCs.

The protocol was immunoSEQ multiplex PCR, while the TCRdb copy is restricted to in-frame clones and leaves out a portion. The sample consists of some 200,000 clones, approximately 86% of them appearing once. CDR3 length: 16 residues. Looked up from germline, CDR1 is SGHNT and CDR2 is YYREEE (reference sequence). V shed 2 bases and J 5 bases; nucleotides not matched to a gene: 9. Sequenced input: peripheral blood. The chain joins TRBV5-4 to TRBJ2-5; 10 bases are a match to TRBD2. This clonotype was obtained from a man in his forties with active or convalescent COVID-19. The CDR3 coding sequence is TGTGCCAGCAGCTTAACGGGTAGCGGGGGGCAGGAGACCCAGTACTTC. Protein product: CASSLTGSGGQETQYF.